A single sample is the source of the 3 T cell receptor beta chains below, sequenced in a study of blood T cell repertoires in COVID-19. Assay used: immunoSEQ multiplex PCR; TCRdb lists only in-frame clones, some missing. The sample contains 150,000 to 200,000 clones, roughly 80% of which appear only once. The sample taken for sequencing was peripheral blood. The receptor source for this set is a woman in her sixties or seventies with COVID-19, enrolled during active disease.

This chain joins TRBV6-5 and TRBJ1-5; D remains ambiguous. Deletions cut 4 bases from V and 1 base from J, with 5 bases between. The CDR3 spans 13 residues. CDR1 and CDR2 from the germline V gene are MNHEY and SVGAGI. CDR3: CASSSVSNQPQHF. The CDR3 DNA is TGTGCCAGCAGTTCGGTGAGCAATCAGCCCCAGCATTTT.

This chain joins TRBV4-2 and TRBJ1-1; 7 nucleotides match TRBD1. J was trimmed by 8 bases and V by 2 bases; bases with no gene match: 5. Germline lookup yields CDR1 LGHNA and CDR2 YNFKEQ. The CDR3 is 13 residues long. This chain's CDR3 is CASSQTDRVEAFF. CDR3 in DNA: TGTGCCAGCAGCCAAACCGACAGGGTAGAAGCTTTCTTT.

The chain couples TRBV5-1 to TRBJ2-3; TRBD1 might be the D (6 bases). The CDR3 length is 14 residues. V was shortened by 5 bases and J by 6 bases, with 16 bases between the two germline ends. The V gene's germline CDR1 is SGHRS and CDR2 YFSETQ. CDR3 sequence: CASSIQITGDTQYF. As DNA, the CDR3 is TGCGCCAGCAGTATCCAGATTACAGGGGATACGCAGTATTTT.